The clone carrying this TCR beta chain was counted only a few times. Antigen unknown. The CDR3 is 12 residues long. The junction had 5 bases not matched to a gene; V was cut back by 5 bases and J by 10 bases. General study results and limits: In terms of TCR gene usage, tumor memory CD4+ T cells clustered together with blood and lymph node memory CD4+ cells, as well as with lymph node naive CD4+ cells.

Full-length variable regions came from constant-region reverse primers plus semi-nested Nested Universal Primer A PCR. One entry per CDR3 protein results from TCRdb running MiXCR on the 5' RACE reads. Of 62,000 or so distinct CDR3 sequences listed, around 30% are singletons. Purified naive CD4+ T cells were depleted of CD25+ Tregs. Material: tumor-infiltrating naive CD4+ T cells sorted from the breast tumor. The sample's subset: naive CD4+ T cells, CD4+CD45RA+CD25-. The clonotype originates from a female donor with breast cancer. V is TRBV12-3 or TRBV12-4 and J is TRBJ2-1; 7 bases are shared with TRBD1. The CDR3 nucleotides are TGTGCCAGCAGTACAGGGGTGGGCGAGCAGTTCTTC. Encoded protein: CASSTGVGEQFF.